These T cell receptor beta chains were read from a single sample in a study of beta chain features in type 1 diabetes. Clones were read by immunoSEQ multiplex PCR, and TCRdb kept only the in-frame ones, dropping some. The sample lists around 250,000 clones, 20% occurring once. The sequenced sample was naive CD4+ T cells from blood. The receptor set was obtained from a middle-aged woman with type 1 diabetes. Both conserved end residues are part of each CDR3. A D gene is named only where the DNA matches it firmly. Clone size, where shown, is once, few, many, or a class for clones that have expanded.

V gene	clone size	CDR3 length	D gene	J gene	CDR3 DNA	CDR3 protein
TRBV4-3	-	15	-	TRBJ2-5	TGCGCCAGCAGCCAAGATGGGAGCGGCCAAGAGACCCAGTACTTC	CASSQDGSGQETQYF
TRBV6-6	-	15	TRBD2	TRBJ2-1	TGTGCCAGCAGTCCCCAGCGGGAGGGCCGCAATGAGCAGTTCTTC	CASSPQREGRNEQFF
TRBV18	few	13	TRBD1	TRBJ2-1	TGTGCCAGCTCACCCGACAGGGTGACTGAGCAGTTCTTC	CASSPDRVTEQFF
TRBV28	few	14	-	TRBJ2-7	TGTGCCAGCAGTTTAGGCACCCCATGGTACGAGCAGTACTTC	CASSLGTPWYEQYF
TRBV5-4	-	16	-	TRBJ2-5	TGTGCCAGCGGAATTGGCGGGGGAAGGGGGCAAGAGACCCAGTACTTC	CASGIGGGRGQETQYF
TRBV9	few	16	TRBD2	TRBJ2-1	TGTGCCAGCAGCAAACTAGCGGGAGACTTCTACAATGAGCAGTTCTTC	CASSKLAGDFYNEQFF
TRBV9	few	14	TRBD1	TRBJ1-3	TGTGCCAGCAGCACTGGGACAGCTGGAAACACCATATATTTT	CASSTGTAGNTIYF
TRBV7-9	-	15	-	TRBJ2-7	TGTGCCAGCAGCCCCCCAGCGGCAGCCGGGGGAGAGCAGTACTTC	CASSPPAAAGGEQYF
TRBV29-1	-	14	TRBD1	TRBJ1-1	TGCAGCGTTCGAAAACAGGGGGAGGTCACTGAAGCTTTCTTT	CSVRKQGEVTEAFF
TRBV6-6	few	15	-	TRBJ1-5	TGTGCCAGCAGTCGTGTGGCCGGGGGCAATCAGCCCCAGCATTTT	CASSRVAGGNQPQHF
TRBV25-1	-	15	-	TRBJ2-1	TGTGCCAGCAGTGAATACGGGGGAACGGCGTATGAGCAGTTCTTC	CASSEYGGTAYEQFF
TRBV2	few	11	-	TRBJ2-3	TGTGCCAGCAGTGGGAGGGATACGCAGTATTTT	CASSGRDTQYF
TRBV6-5	-	16	-	TRBJ1-1	TGTGCCAGCAGTTACTCACAGGGCCCTAGGAACACTGAAGCTTTCTTT	CASSYSQGPRNTEAFF
TRBV28	-	11	-	TRBJ2-7	TGTGCCAGCTTTACAGACTACGAGCAGTACTTC	CASFTDYEQYF
TRBV19	-	14	-	TRBJ2-1	TGTGCCAGTAGTGTCTCGGGACTCCTGAATGAGCAGTTCTTC	CASSVSGLLNEQFF
TRBV9	few	14	TRBD2	TRBJ2-5	TGTGCCAGCAGCGTAGGCAGCGGGAGTGAGACCCAGTACTTC	CASSVGSGSETQYF
TRBV18	-	14	-	TRBJ1-1	TGTGCCAGCTCACCACCCCCCGAGGGGACAGAAGCTTTCTTT	CASSPPPEGTEAFF
TRBV5-1	-	16	TRBD1	TRBJ2-7	TGCGCCAGCAGCTTGGCTTTCGGGGACAGGGGAAACGAGCAGTACTTC	CASSLAFGDRGNEQYF
TRBV25-1	-	14	-	TRBJ1-1	TGTGCCAGCAGTGAATGGGCCGGTAACACTGAAGCTTTCTTT	CASSEWAGNTEAFF
TRBV30	few	14	TRBD1	TRBJ2-7	TGTGCCTGGAGTGTAGGGACAGGGGCCTACGAGCAGTACTTC	CAWSVGTGAYEQYF
TRBV7-2	-	14	TRBD1	TRBJ2-4	TGTGCCAGCAGCTCGGACAGGGGCGACAACATTCAGTACTTC	CASSSDRGDNIQYF
TRBV7-2	-	19	TRBD2	TRBJ2-2	TGTGCCAGCAGCTTAGTGGCCCCCCTGAGCGGGGGGACGGGCGGGGAGCTGTTTTTT	CASSLVAPLSGGTGGELFF
TRBV5-4	-	15	-	TRBJ2-5	TGTGCCAGCAGCTTGGGGGGAGGAGGCGAAGAGACCCAGTACTTC	CASSLGGGGEETQYF
TRBV7-2	-	14	-	TRBJ2-2	TGTGCCAGCAGCCCCCAACTGAACACCGGGGAGCTGTTTTTT	CASSPQLNTGELFF
TRBV28	few	12	-	TRBJ1-2	TGTGCCAGCAGCAGGGGATACTATGGCTACACCTTC	CASSRGYYGYTF
TRBV2	few	13	TRBD1	TRBJ1-1	TGTGCCAGCACCGACAGGGTGAACACTGAAGCTTTCTTT	CASTDRVNTEAFF
TRBV28	-	12	-	TRBJ2-1	TGTGCCAGCAGTTTCTCGAGCAATGAGCAGTTCTTC	CASSFSSNEQFF
TRBV7-2	few	13	-	TRBJ1-1	TGTGCCAGCAGCGCCGGGATATGGGAAAGGGCTTTCTTT	CASSAGIWERAFF
TRBV15	-	15	TRBD1	TRBJ2-3	TGTGCCACCAGCAGAGATCTGACAGGGGTCGATACGCAGTATTTT	CATSRDLTGVDTQYF
TRBV7-9	few	11	-	TRBJ1-4	TGTGCCAGCAGCTTAGGCCAGGGACTGTTTTTT	CASSLGQGLFF
TRBV7-3	-	16	-	TRBJ2-4	TGTGCCAGCAGCTTAGAGACGGACAGAAGCAAAAACATTCAGTACTTC	CASSLETDRSKNIQYF
TRBV7-9	few	17	-	TRBJ1-2	TGTGCCAGCAGCTTAGCTTGGGGCAGGGGAGAGAACTATGGCTACACCTTC	CASSLAWGRGENYGYTF
TRBV7-3	-	14	-	TRBJ2-2	TGTGCCAGCAGCCCCGGGTCCCCGGCCCGGGAGCTGTTTTTT	CASSPGSPARELFF
TRBV13	-	14	TRBD1	TRBJ1-2	TGTGCCAGCAGCTCTGGACAGGGGGCTCGAGGCTACACCTTC	CASSSGQGARGYTF
TRBV6-5	-	15	TRBD2	TRBJ2-2	TGTGCCAGCAGTAACCAGCGGGAGTGGACCGGGGAGCTGTTTTTT	CASSNQREWTGELFF
TRBV5-6	few	15	-	TRBJ2-5	TGTGCCAGCAGCGTGGGACCGGAGATTGGAGAGACCCAGTACTTC	CASSVGPEIGETQYF
TRBV5-1	few	15	-	TRBJ1-1	TGCGCCAGCAGCTGGCAAGGACAGACGAACACTGAAGCTTTCTTT	CASSWQGQTNTEAFF
TRBV30	few	11	-	TRBJ1-1	TGTGCCTGGAGCCCGCCCCGGGGAGCTTTCTTT	CAWSPPRGAFF
TRBV7-3	-	15	TRBD1	TRBJ1-2	TGTGCCAGCAGCCCCCAGACAGGGGGCAGGGATGGCTACACCTTC	CASSPQTGGRDGYTF
TRBV29-1	few	13	TRBD2	TRBJ2-5	TGCAGCGCCACGGCTAGCGGAATTGAGACCCAGTACTTC	CSATASGIETQYF
TRBV4-2	-	18	TRBD1	TRBJ1-2	TGTGCCAGCAGCCAAGCGTGGATTGGGGAAGGGGGCTGGGGGGGCTACACCTTC	CASSQAWIGEGGWGGYTF
TRBV27	-	15	-	TRBJ2-5	TGTGCCAGCAGTTCCCGTACCCAGTACCAAGAGACCCAGTACTTC	CASSSRTQYQETQYF